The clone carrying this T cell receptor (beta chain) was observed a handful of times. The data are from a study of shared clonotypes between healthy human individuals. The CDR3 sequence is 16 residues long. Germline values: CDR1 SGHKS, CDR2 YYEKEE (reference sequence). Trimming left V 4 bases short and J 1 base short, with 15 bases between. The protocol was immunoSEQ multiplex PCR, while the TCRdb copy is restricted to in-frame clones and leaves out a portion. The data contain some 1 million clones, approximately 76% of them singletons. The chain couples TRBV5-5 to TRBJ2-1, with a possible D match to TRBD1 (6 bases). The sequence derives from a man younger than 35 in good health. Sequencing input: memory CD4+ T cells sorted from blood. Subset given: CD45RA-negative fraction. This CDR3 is CASSTYTGKSYNEQFF. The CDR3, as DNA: TGTGCCAGCAGCACTTATACAGGGAAATCCTACAATGAGCAGTTCTTC.